This paragraph covers one TCR beta chain sequence. The antigen remains unidentified. Profiling relied on immunoSEQ multiplex PCR, and the TCRdb table lists in-frame clones only, not all of them. The repertoire holds 65,000 or so clones, with roughly 89% as singletons. The entry originates in a study of T cell responses to AZD1222 COVID-19 vaccine. Study as a whole: Second-dose intervals near 4 or 12 weeks were combined. Broader study findings: Recipients of AZD1222 seropositive at baseline numbered only 5 to 7. The study reported that nearly half of spike-specific TCRs target unmutated variant regions. Spike-specific TCR repertoires showed rising breadth and depth after two AZD1222 doses.

Germline V gene sequence: CDR1 LGHDT, CDR2 YNNKEL (reference sequence). This CDR3 contains 13 residues. Trimming stripped 7 bases from V and 6 bases from J, with 14 bases between. This clonotype originated in an adult in good health. The source was peripheral blood, collected on day 0 of AZD1222 vaccination. The chain carries TRBV3-1 (or the pseudogene TRBV3-2) and TRBJ2-3; tentative D call: TRBD2 (6 bases). CDR3 nucleotide sequence: TGTGCCAGCATCGGCCTGGGGAGGGATACGCAGTATTTT. This codes for CASIGLGRDTQYF.